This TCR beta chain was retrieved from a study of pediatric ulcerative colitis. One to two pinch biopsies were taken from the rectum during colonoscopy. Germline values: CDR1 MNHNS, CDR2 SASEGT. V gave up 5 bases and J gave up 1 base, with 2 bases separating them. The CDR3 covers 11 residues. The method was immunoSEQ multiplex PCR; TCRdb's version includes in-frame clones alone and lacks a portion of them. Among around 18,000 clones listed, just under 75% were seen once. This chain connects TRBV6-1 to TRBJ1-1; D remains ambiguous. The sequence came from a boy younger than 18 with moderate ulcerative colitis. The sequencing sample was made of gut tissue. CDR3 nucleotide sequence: TGTGCCAGCAGTAGGAACACTGAAGCTTTCTTT. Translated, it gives CASSRNTEAFF.